Presented here are 18 T cell receptor beta chains from one specimen sequenced in a study of cytomegalovirus exposure and HLA in healthy donors. Primers: 60 Vbeta forward and 13 Jbeta reverse. Profiled with immunoSEQ multiplex PCR; TCRdb holds only in-frame clones, not every one. The sample holds roughly 120,000 clones, around 60% seen once. The sample consisted of PBMCs. All receptors derive from a woman aged 40-49 years in good health and CMV-seropositive.

The chain carries TRBV28 and TRBJ2-5, with 7 bases matching TRBD1. The J call may be incorrect, as the DNA end agrees better with TRBJ2-7. In germline, CDR1 is MDHEN, CDR2 SYDVKM. CDR3 length equals 15 residues. CDR3 in DNA: TGTGCCAGCAGTCCTATTAGACAGGGCTCCTACGAGCAGTACTTC. The encoded protein is CASSPIRQGSYEQYF.

This clone was seen a single time. The J gene is TRBJ2-1, the V gene TRBV28, with a possible D match to TRBD2 (6 bases). The ends were cut back, 3 bases at V and 0 bases at J, with 15 bases in the middle. CDR3 length: 17 amino acids. CDR1 and CDR2 (germline): MDHEN, SYDVKM. CDR3 protein: CASSLRRAPSSYNEQFF. CDR3 nucleotides: TGTGCCAGCAGTTTGAGGAGGGCCCCAAGCTCCTACAATGAGCAGTTCTTC.

This chain links TRBV28 with TRBJ1-2, with 9 bases that match TRBD1. The CDR3 is 14 residues long. CDR1 and CDR2 from the germline V gene are MDHEN and SYDVKM. The junction had 6 bases not matched to a gene; V was cut back by 6 bases and J by 4 bases. CDR3 nucleotide sequence: TGTGCCAGCAGGGGGACAGGGCGCGGCTATGGCTACACCTTC. Translation: CASRGTGRGYGYTF.

The V and J genes are TRBV14 and TRBJ1-1; maybe TRBD1 (6 bases). Trimming left V 3 bases short and J 1 base short, with 6 bases between. The CDR3 loop spans 13 amino acids. Germline-derived CDR1 and CDR2 are SGHDN and FVKESK. As DNA, the CDR3 is TGTGCCAGCAGCCACAGGGGGAACACTGAAGCTTTCTTT. It specifies CASSHRGNTEAFF. Complete variable domain (other parts from reference TRBV14 and TRBJ1-1): EAGVTQFPSHSVIEKGQTVTLRCDPISGHDNLYWYRRVMGKEIKFLLHFVKESKQDESGMPNNRFLAERTGGTYSTLKVQPAELEDSGVYFCASSHRGNTEAFFGQGTRLTVV.

As DNA, the CDR3 is TGTGCCAGCAGCTTAGGGGGGCAGGGGGCCACCGGGGAGCTGTTTTTT. Its translation is CASSLGGQGATGELFF. The rearrangement joins TRBV7-2 to TRBJ2-2; 8 bases agree with TRBD1. The CDR3 spans 16 residues. J lost 4 bases, V lost 1 base, and 5 bases had no gene match. The germline CDR1 and CDR2 sequences are SGHTA and FQGNSA. Combining the CDR3 with reference TRBV7-2 and TRBJ2-2 gives the whole variable domain GAGVSQSPSNKVTEKGKDVELRCDPISGHTALYWYRQSLGQGLEFLIYFQGNSAPDKSGLPSDRFSAERTGGSVSTLTIQRTQQEDSAVYLCASSLGGQGATGELFFGEGSRLTVL.

This clone was seen more than once but under ten times. The J gene is TRBJ2-7, the V gene TRBV4-3, with 10 positions matching TRBD1. The ends lost 5 bases at V and 2 bases at J; junction bases unmatched: 6. In germline, CDR1 is LGHNA, CDR2 YSLEER. The CDR3 is made up of 15 amino acids. CDR3 DNA: TGCGCCAGCAGCACCTACGGGACAGGGGCCTACGAGCAGTACTTC. This translates into CASSTYGTGAYEQYF.

This clone was counted between two and nine times. This chain links TRBV28 with TRBJ1-2; 8 nucleotides agree with TRBD1. Per the germline V gene, CDR1 is MDHEN and CDR2 is SYDVKM. V dropped 5 bases and J dropped 8; count of bases not matched to a gene: 19. This CDR3 region has 17 residues. For the CDR3, the DNA is TGTGCCAGCAGTCTAGCTAGTCGGACAGGGTGGTTGAGGGGCTACACCTTC. Amino acids: CASSLASRTGWLRGYTF.

The chain uses TRBV5-1 and TRBJ2-5, with D possibly TRBD2 on 6 matching bases. Trimming shortened V by 5 bases and J by 2 bases, and 10 bases separated the two germline ends. The CDR3 extends over 13 amino acids. Germline V lookup: CDR1 SGHRS, CDR2 YFSETQ. The CDR3 sequence is CASRLAAQETQYF. The CDR3, as DNA: TGCGCCAGCAGGTTAGCGGCACAAGAGACCCAGTACTTC.

The genes are TRBV4-1 and TRBJ2-7; 13 nucleotides match TRBD2. CDR3 size: 19 residues. In germline, CDR1 is MGHRA, CDR2 YSYEKL. V lost 3 bases to trimming and J lost 4 bases; unmatched junction nucleotides: 15. CDR3 residues: CASSQVLGTSGAGGYEQYF. As DNA, the CDR3 is TGCGCCAGCAGCCAGGTCTTGGGGACTAGCGGGGCCGGTGGTTACGAGCAGTACTTC.

The J gene is TRBJ1-4, the V gene TRBV19, with a tentative D call TRBD1 (6 bases). Germline assignment: CDR1 LNHDA and CDR2 SQIVND (reference sequence). Trimming took 6 bases from V and 6 from J, leaving 20 bases between them. The CDR3 spans 16 residues. The CDR3 is CASSWGAGVEDEKLFF. CDR3 nucleotides: TGTGCCAGTAGCTGGGGCGCAGGGGTGGAGGATGAAAAACTGTTTTTT.

This rearrangement joins TRBV13 to TRBJ2-7, with 7 bases aligning to TRBD1. V lost 5 bases to trimming and J lost 2 bases; unmatched junction nucleotides: 12. The CDR3 runs to 16 residues. CDR1 PRHDT and CDR2 FYEKMQ come from the germline V gene (reference sequence). CDR3 bases: TGTGCCAGCAGCCACTACCGGGACAGCCAAACCTACGAGCAGTACTTC. Protein product: CASSHYRDSQTYEQYF.

The table lists this clone with a few counts. The genes are TRBV6-5 and TRBJ1-1; 9 nucleotides align to TRBD1. After removal of 6 bases from V and 7 bases from J, the junction contained 12 bases not matched to a gene. The germline V gene encodes CDR1 MNHEY and CDR2 SVGAGI. The CDR3 length is 15 residues. The CDR3 here is CASSLPQGAPSEAFF. The CDR3 DNA reads as TGTGCCAGCAGCCTCCCACAGGGGGCGCCAAGTGAAGCTTTCTTT.

In this sample, this clone turned up a few times. The chain uses TRBV5-1 and TRBJ1-1; 9 positions match TRBD1. CDR1 SGHRS and CDR2 YFSETQ come from the germline V gene. V shed 2 bases and J 3 bases; nucleotides not matched to a gene: 5. There are 15 residues in the CDR3. CDR3 region: CASSFSQGAYTEAFF. CDR3 coding DNA: TGCGCCAGCAGCTTTTCACAGGGGGCCTACACTGAAGCTTTCTTT.

This chain connects TRBV10-3 to TRBJ2-1; TRBD1 agrees at 7 bases. CDR1 and CDR2 from the germline V gene are ENHRY and SYGVKD. The V and J ends lost 6 bases and 0 bases, in that order; junction bases with no gene match: 5. CDR3 size: 15 residues. The CDR3 nucleotides read TGTGCCATCAGCGACAGGGCGAGCTCCTACAATGAGCAGTTCTTC. Protein sequence: CAISDRASSYNEQFF.

The sample holds a few counts of this clone. The rearrangement links TRBV2 to TRBJ2-1; D uncertain. This CDR3 contains 15 residues. Germline V gene sequence: CDR1 SNHLY, CDR2 FYNNEI. V was shortened by 3 bases and J by 3 bases, with 12 bases between the two germline ends. The CDR3 is CASSDGLGRYNEQFF. The CDR3 nucleotides read TGTGCCAGCAGTGATGGGCTCGGCCGCTACAATGAGCAGTTCTTC.

The chain couples TRBV5-1 to TRBJ1-1; the D gene is possibly TRBD1 (6 bases). V gave up 3 bases and J gave up 1 base, with 10 bases separating them. CDR1 and CDR2 from the germline V gene are SGHRS and YFSETQ. CDR3 length: 14 residues. In DNA, the CDR3 is TGCGCCAGCAGCTACGGGACAACGAACACTGAAGCTTTCTTT. Residues: CASSYGTTNTEAFF.

The CDR3 sequence: CATSTRDRGLFLTKNIQYF. The CDR3 nucleotides are TGTGCCACCAGCACACGGGACAGGGGGCTATTTCTAACCAAAAACATTCAGTACTTC. The V call is TRBV15, the J call TRBJ2-4; 12 nucleotides align to TRBD1. The CDR3 consists of 19 residues. In germline, CDR1 is LNHNV, CDR2 YYDKDF (reference sequence). V trimming: 4 bases; J trimming: 2 bases; junction bases outside the gene matches: 12. The full variable domain, with the rest looked up from reference TRBV15 and TRBJ2-4, is DAMVIQNPRYQVTQFGKPVTLSCSQTLNHNVMYWYQQKSSQAPKLLFHYYDKDFNNEADTPDNFQSRRPNTSFCFLDIRSPGLGDTAMYLCATSTRDRGLFLTKNIQYFGAGTRLSVL.

The table lists this clone with a count of one. V is TRBV25-1 and J is TRBJ2-2; D possibly corresponds to TRBD2 (6 bases). The CDR3 totals 16 residues. Germline CDR1 is MGHDK and CDR2 is SYGVNS. V was pared by 2 bases and J by 3 bases, with 13 bases between. DNA for the CDR3: TGTGCCAGCAGTGAACGGGGGACTCTTTACACCGGGGAGCTGTTTTTT. This codes for CASSERGTLYTGELFF.